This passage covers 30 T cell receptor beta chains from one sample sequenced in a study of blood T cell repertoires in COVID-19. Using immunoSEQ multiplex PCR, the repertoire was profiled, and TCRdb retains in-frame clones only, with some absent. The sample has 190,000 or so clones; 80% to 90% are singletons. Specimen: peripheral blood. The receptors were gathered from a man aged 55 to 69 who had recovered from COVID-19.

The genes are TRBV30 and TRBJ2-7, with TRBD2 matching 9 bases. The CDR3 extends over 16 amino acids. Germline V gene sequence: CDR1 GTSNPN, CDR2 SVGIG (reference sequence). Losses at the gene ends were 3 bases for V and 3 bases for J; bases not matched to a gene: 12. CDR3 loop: CAWSSRGGALLYEQYF. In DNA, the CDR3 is TGTGCCTGGAGCTCCCGCGGGGGGGCCCTCCTCTACGAGCAGTACTTC.

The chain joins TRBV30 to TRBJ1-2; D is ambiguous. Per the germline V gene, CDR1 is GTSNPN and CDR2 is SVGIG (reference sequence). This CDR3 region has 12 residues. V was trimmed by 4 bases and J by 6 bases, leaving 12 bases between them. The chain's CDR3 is CAWTPGSNGYTF. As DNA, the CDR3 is TGTGCCTGGACTCCTGGGAGTAATGGCTACACCTTC.

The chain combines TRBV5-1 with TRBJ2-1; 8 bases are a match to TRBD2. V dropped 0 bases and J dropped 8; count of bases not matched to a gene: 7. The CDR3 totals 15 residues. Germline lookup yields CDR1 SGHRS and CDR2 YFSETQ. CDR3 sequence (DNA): TGCGCCAGCAGCTTGGAGGGACTAGATCTGGATGAGCAGTTCTTC. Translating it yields CASSLEGLDLDEQFF.

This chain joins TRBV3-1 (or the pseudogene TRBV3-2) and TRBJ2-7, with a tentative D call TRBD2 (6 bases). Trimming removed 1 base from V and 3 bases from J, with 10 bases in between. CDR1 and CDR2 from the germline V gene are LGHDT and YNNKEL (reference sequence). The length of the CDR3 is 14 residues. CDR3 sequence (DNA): TGTGCCAGCAGCCAAGCTCCGGGGGTCTACGAGCAGTACTTC. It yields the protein CASSQAPGVYEQYF.

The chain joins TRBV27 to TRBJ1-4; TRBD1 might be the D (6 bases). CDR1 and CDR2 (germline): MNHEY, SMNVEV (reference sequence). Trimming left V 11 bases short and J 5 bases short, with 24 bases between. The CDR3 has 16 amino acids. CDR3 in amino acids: CAAKTYGGASNEKLFF. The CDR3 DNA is TGTGCCGCCAAAACCTATGGGGGCGCTTCCAATGAAAAACTGTTTTTT.

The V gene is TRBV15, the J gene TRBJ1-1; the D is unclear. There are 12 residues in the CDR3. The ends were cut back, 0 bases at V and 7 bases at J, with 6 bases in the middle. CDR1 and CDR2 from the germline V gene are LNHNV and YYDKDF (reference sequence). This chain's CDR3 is CATSRDWSEAFF. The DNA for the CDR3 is TGTGCCACCAGCAGAGATTGGAGTGAAGCTTTCTTT.

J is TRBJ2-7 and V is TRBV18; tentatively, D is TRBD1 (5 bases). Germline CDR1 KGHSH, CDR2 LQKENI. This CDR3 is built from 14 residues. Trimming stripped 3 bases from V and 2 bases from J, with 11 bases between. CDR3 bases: TGTGCCAGCTCACCCGGCAGGGTCCCCTACGAGCAGTACTTC. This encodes CASSPGRVPYEQYF.

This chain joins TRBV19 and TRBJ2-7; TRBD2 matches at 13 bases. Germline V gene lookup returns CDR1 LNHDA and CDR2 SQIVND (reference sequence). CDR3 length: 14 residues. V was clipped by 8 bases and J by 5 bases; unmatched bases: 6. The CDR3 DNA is TGTGCCAGTGGGACTAGCGGGGAATTGGACGAGCAGTACTTC. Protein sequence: CASGTSGELDEQYF.

The CDR3 spells CASSKASLSSYEQYF. CDR3 DNA sequence: TGTGCCAGCAGCAAAGCATCCTTGAGCTCCTACGAGCAGTACTTC. This chain links TRBV21-1 with TRBJ2-7; the D segment call TRBD2 is taken from the table without a DNA check. TRBV21-1 is labeled a pseudogene. This CDR3 region has 15 residues.

CDR3 bases: TGTGCCAGCAGCGTAAGGACAGACTACAATGAGCAGTTCTTC. This encodes CASSVRTDYNEQFF. The chain links TRBV2 to TRBJ2-1, with D perhaps matching TRBD1 (6 bases). The CDR3 contains 14 residues. The germline gives CDR1 SNHLY, CDR2 FYNNEI. The ends were cut back, 6 bases at V and 3 bases at J, with 12 bases in the middle.

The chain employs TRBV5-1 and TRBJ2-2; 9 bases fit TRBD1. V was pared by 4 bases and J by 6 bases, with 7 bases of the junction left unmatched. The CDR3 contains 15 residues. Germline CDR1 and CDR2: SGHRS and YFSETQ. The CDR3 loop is CASSATGGIPGELFF. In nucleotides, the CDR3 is TGCGCCAGCAGCGCGACAGGGGGTATTCCCGGGGAGCTGTTTTTT.

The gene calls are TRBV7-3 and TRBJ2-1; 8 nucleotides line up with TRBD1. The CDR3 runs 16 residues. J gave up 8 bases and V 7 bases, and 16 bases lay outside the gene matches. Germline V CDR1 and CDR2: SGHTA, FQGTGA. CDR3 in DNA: TGTGCCAGCACCCCCGGGTCCAGGGGGCGCTTGGATGAGCAGTTCTTC. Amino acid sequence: CASTPGSRGRLDEQFF.

This CDR3 reads CASSSGIGAFF. CDR3 nucleotides: TGTGCCAGCAGTTCAGGGATTGGAGCTTTCTTT. V usage is TRBV6-5 and J usage is TRBJ1-1; possible D gene TRBD1, 5 bases. The CDR3 extends over 11 amino acids. The germline gives CDR1 MNHEY, CDR2 SVGAGI. Trimming pared 4 bases from V and 10 bases from J, leaving 10 bases between.

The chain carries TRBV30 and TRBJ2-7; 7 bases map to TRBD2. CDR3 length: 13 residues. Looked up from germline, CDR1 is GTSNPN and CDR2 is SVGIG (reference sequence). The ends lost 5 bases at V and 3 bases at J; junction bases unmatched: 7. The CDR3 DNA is TGTGCCTGGGACACGGGGGGACTCTACGAGCAGTACTTC. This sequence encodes CAWDTGGLYEQYF.

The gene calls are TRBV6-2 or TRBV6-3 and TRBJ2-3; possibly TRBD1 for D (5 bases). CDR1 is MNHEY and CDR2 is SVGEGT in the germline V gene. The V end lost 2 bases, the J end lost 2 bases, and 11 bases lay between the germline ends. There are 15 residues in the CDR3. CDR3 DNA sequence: TGTGCCAGCAGTTACAAGCAGGGAACCACAGATACGCAGTATTTT. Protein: CASSYKQGTTDTQYF.

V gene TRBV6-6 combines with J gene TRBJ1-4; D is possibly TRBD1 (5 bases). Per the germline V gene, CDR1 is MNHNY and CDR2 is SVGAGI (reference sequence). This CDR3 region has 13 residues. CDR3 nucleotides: TGTGCTTCCACCCAGGGAACTAATGAAAAACTGTTTTTT. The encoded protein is CASTQGTNEKLFF.

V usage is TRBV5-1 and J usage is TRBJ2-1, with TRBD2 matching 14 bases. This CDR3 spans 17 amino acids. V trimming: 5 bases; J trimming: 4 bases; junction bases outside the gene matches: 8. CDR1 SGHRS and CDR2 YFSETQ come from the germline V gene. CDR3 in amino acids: CASRTGGTSGGYNEQFF. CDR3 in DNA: TGCGCCAGCAGGACGGGAGGGACTAGCGGGGGATACAATGAGCAGTTCTTC.

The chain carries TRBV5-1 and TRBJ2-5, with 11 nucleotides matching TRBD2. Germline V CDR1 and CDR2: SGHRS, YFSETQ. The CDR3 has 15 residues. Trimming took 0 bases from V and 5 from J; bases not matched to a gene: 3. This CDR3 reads CASSLATSGSETQYF. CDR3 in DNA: TGCGCCAGCAGCTTGGCCACTAGCGGGAGTGAGACCCAGTACTTC.

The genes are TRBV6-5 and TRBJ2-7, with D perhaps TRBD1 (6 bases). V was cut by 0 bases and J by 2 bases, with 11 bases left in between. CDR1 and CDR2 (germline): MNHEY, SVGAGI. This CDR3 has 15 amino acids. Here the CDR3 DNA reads TGTGCCAGCAGTTACTCGATCCAGGGGCCCTACGAGCAGTACTTC. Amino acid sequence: CASSYSIQGPYEQYF.

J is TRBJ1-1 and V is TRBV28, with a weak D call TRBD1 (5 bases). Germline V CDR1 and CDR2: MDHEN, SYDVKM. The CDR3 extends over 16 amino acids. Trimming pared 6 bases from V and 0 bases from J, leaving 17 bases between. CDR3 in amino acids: CASSPADQTVNTEAFF. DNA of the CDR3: TGTGCCAGCAGCCCAGCTGACCAGACAGTGAACACTGAAGCTTTCTTT. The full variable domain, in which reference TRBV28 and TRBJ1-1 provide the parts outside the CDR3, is DVKVTQSSRYLVKRTGEKVFLECVQDMDHENMFWYRQDPGLGLRLIYFSYDVKMKEKGDIPEGYSVSREKKERFSLILESASTNQTSMYLCASSPADQTVNTEAFFGQGTRLTVV.

The CDR3 DNA reads as TGTGCCAGCAGCCTTGGGGCAATGAACACTGAAGCTTTCTTT. Encoded protein: CASSLGAMNTEAFF. The chain employs TRBV11-3 and TRBJ1-1, with a tentative D call TRBD1 (5 bases). The CDR3 extends over 14 amino acids. Per the germline V gene, CDR1 is SGHNT and CDR2 is YENEEA. Trimming took off 5 bases at V and 0 bases at J, with 10 bases between the two ends.

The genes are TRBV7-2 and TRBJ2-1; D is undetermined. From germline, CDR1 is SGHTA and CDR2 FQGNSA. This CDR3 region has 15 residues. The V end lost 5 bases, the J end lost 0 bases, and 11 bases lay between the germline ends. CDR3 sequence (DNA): TGTGCCAGCAGCGTCAGAGCGAGCTCCTACAATGAGCAGTTCTTC. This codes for CASSVRASSYNEQFF.

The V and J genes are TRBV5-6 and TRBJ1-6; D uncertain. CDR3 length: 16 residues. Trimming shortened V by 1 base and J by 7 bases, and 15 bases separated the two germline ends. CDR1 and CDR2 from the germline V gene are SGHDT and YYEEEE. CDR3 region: CASSLSDRRGNSPLHF. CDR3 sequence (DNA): TGTGCCAGCAGCTTGTCCGACCGACGAGGGAATTCACCCCTCCACTTT.

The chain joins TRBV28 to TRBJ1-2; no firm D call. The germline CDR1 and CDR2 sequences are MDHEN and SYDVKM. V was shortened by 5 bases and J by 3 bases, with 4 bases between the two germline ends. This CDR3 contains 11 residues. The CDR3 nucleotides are TGTGCCAGCAGTCTCGACTATGGCTACACCTTC. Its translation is CASSLDYGYTF.

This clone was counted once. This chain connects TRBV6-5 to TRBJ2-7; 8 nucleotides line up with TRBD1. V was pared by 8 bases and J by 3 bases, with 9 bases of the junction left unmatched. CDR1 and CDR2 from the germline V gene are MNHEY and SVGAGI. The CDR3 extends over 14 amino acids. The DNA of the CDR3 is TGTGCCAGCCTAAGACAGGGGCAGATCTACGAGCAGTACTTC. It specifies CASLRQGQIYEQYF.

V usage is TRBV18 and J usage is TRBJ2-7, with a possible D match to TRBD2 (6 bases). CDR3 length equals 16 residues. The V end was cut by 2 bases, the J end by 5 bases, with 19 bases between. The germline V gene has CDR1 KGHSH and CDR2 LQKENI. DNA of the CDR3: TGTGCCAGCTCACCAAGTCTCACGGGAGAGGGCCACGAGCAGTACTTC. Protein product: CASSPSLTGEGHEQYF.

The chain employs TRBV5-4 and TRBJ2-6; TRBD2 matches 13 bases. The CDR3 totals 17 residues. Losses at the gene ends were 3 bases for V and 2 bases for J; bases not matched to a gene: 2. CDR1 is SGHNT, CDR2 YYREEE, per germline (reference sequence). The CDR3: CASSYGLAGAGANVLTF. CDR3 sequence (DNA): TGTGCCAGCAGCTACGGACTAGCGGGAGCTGGGGCCAACGTCCTGACTTTC.

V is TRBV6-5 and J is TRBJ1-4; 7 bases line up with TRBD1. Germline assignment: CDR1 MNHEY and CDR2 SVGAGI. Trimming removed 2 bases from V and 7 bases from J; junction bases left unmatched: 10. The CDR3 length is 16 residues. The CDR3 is CASSYQAGTAIEKLFF. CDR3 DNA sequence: TGTGCCAGCAGTTACCAAGCCGGGACAGCTATTGAAAAACTGTTTTTT.

CDR3 in amino acids: CASISSGTHNNEQFF. For the CDR3, the DNA is TGTGCCAGCATATCATCCGGGACACACAACAATGAGCAGTTCTTC. This rearrangement joins TRBV28 to TRBJ2-1; D is possibly TRBD1 (6 bases). The germline gives CDR1 MDHEN, CDR2 SYDVKM. V lost 7 bases and J lost 5, with 18 bases in between. The CDR3 is 15 residues long. The full variable domain, its missing parts supplied by reference TRBV28 and TRBJ2-1, is DVKVTQSSRYLVKRTGEKVFLECVQDMDHENMFWYRQDPGLGLRLIYFSYDVKMKEKGDIPEGYSVSREKKERFSLILESASTNQTSMYLCASISSGTHNNEQFFGPGTRLTVL.

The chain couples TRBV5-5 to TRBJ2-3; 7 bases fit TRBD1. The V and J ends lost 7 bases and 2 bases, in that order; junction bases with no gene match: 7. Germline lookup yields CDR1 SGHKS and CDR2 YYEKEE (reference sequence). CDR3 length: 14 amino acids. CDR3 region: CASAKGQATDTQYF. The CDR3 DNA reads TGTGCCAGCGCTAAAGGACAGGCCACAGATACGCAGTATTTT.